Each of the 14 T cell receptor beta chains below was sequenced from the same sample in a study of blood T cell repertoires in COVID-19. This table comes from immunoSEQ multiplex PCR, and its TCRdb copy is limited to in-frame clones, with some not included. The data hold about 220,000 clones, with about 88% observed a single time. Sequences were obtained from PBMCs or T cells enriched from blood (not recorded which). The receptors stem from a woman aged 25 to 39 who had recovered from COVID-19.

The J gene is TRBJ2-2, the V gene TRBV27, with D unclear. V lost 8 bases to trimming and J lost 7 bases, with 11 bases between them. The germline gives CDR1 MNHEY, CDR2 SMNVEV (reference sequence). The CDR3 has 12 residues. The CDR3 coding sequence is TGTGCCAGCCGTCCTGGGCTCGGGGAGCTGTTTTTT. Its translation: CASRPGLGELFF.

The chain has TRBV27 and TRBJ1-4, with D possibly being TRBD1 (5 bases). The CDR3 length is 16 residues. In germline, CDR1 is MNHEY, CDR2 SMNVEV (reference sequence). V lost 2 bases and J lost 3, with 13 bases in between. The CDR3 spells CASSLPWGVANEKLFF. CDR3 DNA sequence: TGTGCCAGCAGTTTACCGTGGGGGGTAGCTAATGAAAAACTGTTTTTT.

The chain carries TRBV7-2 and TRBJ1-2; D may be TRBD1 (6 bases). The ends were cut back, 5 bases at V and 0 bases at J, with 10 bases in the middle. The CDR3 has 14 residues. Germline CDR1 SGHTA, CDR2 FQGNSA. The CDR3 region is CASSRDNTNYGYTF. CDR3 DNA: TGTGCCAGCAGCCGGGACAACACTAACTATGGCTACACCTTC.

CDR3 DNA sequence: TGTGCCAGCAGCTTACTAGGACAGGGGGTAAATTCACCCCTCCACTTT. This codes for CASSLLGQGVNSPLHF. The rearrangement joins TRBV11-2 to TRBJ1-6, with 10 bases matching TRBD1. In germline, CDR1 is SGHAT, CDR2 FQNNGV. The CDR3 has 16 residues. V lost 2 bases to trimming and J lost 7 bases; unmatched junction nucleotides: 5.

The V and J genes are TRBV7-8 and TRBJ2-1, with 10 bases aligning to TRBD2. Trimming at V came to 1 base and at J to 4 bases, leaving 4 bases not matched to a gene. This CDR3 spans 16 amino acids. Per germline, CDR1 SGHVS and CDR2 FQNEAQ. CDR3 coding DNA: TGTGCCAGCAGCTTAGGGGCTAGCGGGGGATACAATGAGCAGTTCTTC. Amino acids: CASSLGASGGYNEQFF.

This chain links TRBV9 with TRBJ1-6; D is ambiguous. This CDR3 is built from 17 residues. Germline V CDR1 and CDR2: SGDLS, YYNGEE. Trimming took off 3 bases at V and 7 bases at J, with 20 bases between the two ends. CDR3 coding DNA: TGTGCCAGCAGCGCCAGACACCGTGGTGGCCGGAATTCACCCCTCCACTTT. Protein: CASSARHRGGRNSPLHF.

The chain links TRBV7-9 to TRBJ1-2; perhaps TRBD1 as D (6 bases). With 7 bases removed from V and 8 bases from J, the gap between germline ends came to 17 bases. The CDR3 is 13 amino acids. CDR1 is SEHNR, CDR2 FQNEAQ, per germline (reference sequence). DNA for the CDR3: TGTGCCAGCACCTCAGGGGCTACTATGGGCTACACCTTC. Amino acids: CASTSGATMGYTF.

This rearrangement joins TRBV10-3 to TRBJ2-1; a weak D match, TRBD2 (7 bases). Trimming cost V 4 bases and J 1 base, with 14 bases left between them. From germline, CDR1 is ENHRY and CDR2 SYGVKD. This CDR3 has 16 amino acids. The CDR3 loop reads CAISVRGPPSYNEQFF. The CDR3 nucleotides read TGTGCCATCAGTGTGCGGGGGCCCCCTTCCTACAATGAGCAGTTCTTC.

This rearrangement joins TRBV4-1 to TRBJ1-2; 7 nucleotides match TRBD1. Germline V CDR1 and CDR2: MGHRA, YSYEKL. This CDR3 spans 15 amino acids. After removal of 1 base from V and 2 bases from J, the junction contained 4 bases not matched to a gene. The CDR3 DNA sequence: TGCGCCAGCAGCCAAGTGCCGACAGGGAACTATGGCTACACCTTC. Translation: CASSQVPTGNYGYTF.

The V gene is TRBV12-5, the J gene TRBJ2-3, with 7 bases fitting TRBD2. CDR1 LGHNT and CDR2 FRNRAP come from the germline V gene. The J segment lost 5 bases and the V segment lost 2 bases, leaving 7 bases of the junction unmatched. CDR3 size: 15 residues. CDR3 region: CASGLPRLAVDTQYF. The CDR3 DNA reads TGTGCTAGTGGTTTGCCGAGACTAGCCGTAGATACGCAGTATTTT.

The rearrangement uses TRBV19 and TRBJ1-5; tentative D call: TRBD1 (5 bases). This CDR3 region has 14 residues. Trimming took off 2 bases at V and 4 bases at J, with 9 bases between the two ends. Germline loops: CDR1 LNHDA, CDR2 SQIVND (reference sequence). The chain's CDR3 is CASSILQENQPQHF. The CDR3 DNA reads as TGTGCCAGTAGTATACTACAGGAGAATCAGCCCCAGCATTTT.

The chain employs TRBV12-3 or TRBV12-4 and TRBJ1-2, with D perhaps matching TRBD1 (6 bases). Trimming took 3 bases from V and 5 from J, leaving 7 bases between them. The CDR3 is 12 residues long. CDR3 in amino acids: CASSFRGYGYTF. In nucleotides, the CDR3 is TGTGCCAGCAGTTTCAGGGGATATGGCTACACCTTC.

V is TRBV25-1 and J is TRBJ1-4; D possibly corresponds to TRBD1 (5 bases). This CDR3 has 15 residues. Germline V CDR1 and CDR2: MGHDK, SYGVNS. Trimming left V 6 bases short and J 7 bases short, with 18 bases between. CDR3 protein: CASREPAQGSEKLFF. Here the CDR3 DNA reads TGTGCCAGCAGAGAGCCGGCTCAGGGTTCTGAAAAACTGTTTTTT.

This clone was seen a single time. This chain joins TRBV6-2 or TRBV6-3 and TRBJ1-4, with D maybe TRBD1 (5 bases). There are 15 residues in the CDR3. The V gene's germline CDR1 is MNHEY and CDR2 SVGEGT. V was clipped by 2 bases and J by 0 bases, with 7 bases between them. CDR3 DNA sequence: TGTGCCAGCAGTTACAGGGGCGCAACTAATGAAAAACTGTTTTTT. It codes for CASSYRGATNEKLFF.